This TCR beta chain was recovered during a study of blood T cell repertoires in COVID-19. Germline V CDR1 and CDR2: MNHEY, SMNVEV (reference sequence). V was pared by 7 bases and J by 9 bases, with 15 bases of the junction left unmatched. CDR3 length: 16 amino acids. Here immunoSEQ multiplex PCR was the method, and the copy in TCRdb shows in-frame clones only, minus some. The repertoire includes about 250,000 clones, about 80% of them detected once, and 3.4% sits in the top ten. The chain couples TRBV27 to TRBJ2-1; 10 nucleotides line up with TRBD2. Source material: PBMCs or T cells enriched from blood (not recorded which). The clonotype originates from a middle-aged man who had recovered from COVID-19. The CDR3 is CASNSLRTSGRVEQFF. The CDR3 region has the DNA TGTGCCAGCAATTCTTTGAGGACTAGCGGAAGGGTTGAGCAGTTCTTC.